Sequencing of this T cell receptor beta chain was carried out in a study of naive and memory T cell subsets. Study-wide points: A clonotype means one alpha or beta sequence, not an alpha/beta pair. Over 85% of naive TCR sequences appeared only once, unlike memory subsets.

V was cut by 1 base and J by 3 bases, with 9 bases left in between. Germline CDR1 reads GTSNPN; CDR2 reads SVGIG (reference sequence). The CDR3 loop spans 13 amino acids. Cells stained for CD3, CD4, CD8, CD45RA and CD27 were sorted into four subsets. As for this clonotype: Its antigen is unknown.

Both TRBC1 and TRBC2 were covered by a beta constant-region primer of two equimolar oligonucleotides. Ligated cDNA was amplified by four rounds of PCR with nested alpha and beta constant-region primers and SP2. MiXCR, run by TCRdb on the UMI-ligation and nested PCR reads, gives a single entry per CDR3 protein. The sample lists about 120,000 distinct CDR3 sequences, over 30% occurring once. This rearrangement joins TRBV30 to TRBJ2-5; a weak D match, TRBD2 (5 bases). The sequenced sample consisted of central memory CD4+ T cells from blood. This TCR came from a human donor in good health. CDR3 protein: CAWSEASKETQYF. CDR3 bases: TGTGCCTGGAGTGAGGCTAGCAAAGAGACCCAGTACTTC.